The clone carrying this TCR beta chain was seen repeatedly, ten times or more. Its target is not known. The data stem from a study of T-cell reconstitution after alpha-beta-depleted transplantation in children. Overall study findings and caveats: Several hundred graft clones that had expanded were reportedly the source of alpha-beta T cells about two months after transplant. Counts and diversity of T cells one year after transplant came mostly from newly produced T cells. The high TCRbeta diversity at day 60 in some patients came from surviving recipient T cells and thymic progenitors.

Unique molecular identifiers tagged the TCRbeta library. Via MiXCR, TCRdb re-called the PCR reads, giving one row per CDR3 protein. The sample has approximately 630,000 distinct CDR3 sequences; approximately 14% are singletons. Looked up from germline, CDR1 is SGHRS and CDR2 is YFSETQ. This CDR3 region has 14 residues. V shed 2 bases and J shed 2 bases, with 11 bases lying between them. The chain has TRBV5-1 and TRBJ2-7; D is perhaps TRBD2 (6 bases). Here the sequenced sample was PBMCs, taken before TCRalphabeta/CD19-depleted stem cell transplant. The receptor comes from a girl aged 2 to 9 with congenital amegakaryocytic thrombocytopenia, due to receive a stem cell transplant. The DNA of the CDR3 is TGCGCCAGCAGCTTTATAGCGGCCACCTACGAGCAGTACTTC. This codes for CASSFIAATYEQYF.